These T cell receptor beta chains were read from a single sample in a study of T cell responses to AZD1222 COVID-19 vaccine. Only in-frame clones appear in the TCRdb table, and some are missing; sequencing was by immunoSEQ multiplex PCR. This sample carries about 180,000 clones, about nine tenths of them seen once, and the ten largest clones take more than 1.5%. The source material was peripheral blood, sampled 28 days after the second AZD1222 dose. The source of these receptors is an adult who received the AZD1222 COVID-19 vaccine. The CDR3 runs from the conserved cysteine through the conserved F or W. A D gene is named only where the DNA matches it firmly.

D: .; V: TRBV2; CDR3: CASSEKGFRGNTEAFF
D: TRBD1; V: TRBV9; CDR3: CASSPKRGRGLSGELFF
D: .; V: TRBV19; CDR3: CASSAQVGLNYGYTF
D: TRBD2; V: TRBV7-9; CDR3: CASRSDPLAGNTGELFF
D: .; V: TRBV5-1; CDR3: CASSLAAEETQYF
D: .; V: TRBV19; CDR3: CASSLWVADPLAKNIQYF
D: .; V: TRBV4-2; CDR3: CASSQGSEDSMENTEAFF
D: .; V: TRBV2; CDR3: CASMGGASDTQYF
D: .; V: TRBV7-9; CDR3: CASSLVPYEQYF
D: .; V: TRBV3-1/TRBV3-2; CDR3: CASSPTGYYGYTF
D: .; V: TRBV12-3/TRBV12-4; CDR3: CASRNNEQFF
D: TRBD2; V: TRBV28; CDR3: CASSFLAGAHEQFF
D: TRBD2; V: TRBV4-3; CDR3: CASSQDTSGGGFEQFF
D: .; V: TRBV19; CDR3: CASSINDRTSAAFF
D: .; V: TRBV6-2/TRBV6-3; CDR3: CASGLSRLETQYF
D: .; V: TRBV11-1; CDR3: CASSLLTGRTTYEQYF
D: TRBD1; V: TRBV15; CDR3: CATSRGDRAIVSGNTIYF
D: TRBD1; V: TRBV3-1/TRBV3-2; CDR3: CASSQTGTGLRGGELFF
D: .; V: TRBV10-3; CDR3: CAIIERDPSVNQPQHF
D: .; V: TRBV7-2; CDR3: CASSFGGATNEKLFF
D: .; V: TRBV14; CDR3: CASSRVGEVYEQYF
D: .; V: TRBV2; CDR3: CASSDRPNSPLHF
D: .; V: TRBV21-1; CDR3: CASSKMGYSYNSPLHF
D: TRBD1; V: TRBV18; CDR3: CASSPGHRGDQPQHF
D: .; V: TRBV6-5; CDR3: CASRQGAATEQFF
D: .; V: TRBV6-5; CDR3: CASSSLPRESYGYTF
D: .; V: TRBV1; CDR3: CTSSQDKQWASPNTGELFF
D: TRBD1; V: TRBV29-1; CDR3: CSSRGQETQYF
D: .; V: TRBV24-1; CDR3: CATSAGADTQYF
D: .; V: TRBV19; CDR3: CASSIRFYTEAFF
D: TRBD1; V: TRBV28; CDR3: CASIHPTGWAQPQHF
D: TRBD1; V: TRBV9; CDR3: CASSSRDRGLAFF
D: TRBD2; V: TRBV19; CDR3: CASRERGLAGELFF
D: .; V: TRBV27; CDR3: CASSLSSTSRNEKLFF
D: .; V: TRBV28; CDR3: CASSLSQGDSPLHF
D: .; V: TRBV6-2/TRBV6-3; CDR3: CASSSDSGELFF
D: .; V: TRBV30; CDR3: CASLRGSYNEQFF
D: TRBD1; V: TRBV5-1; CDR3: CASSFRGIDEQYF
D: .; V: TRBV11-2; CDR3: CASSLAVRVAETQYF
D: .; V: TRBV6-5; CDR3: CASSYSDVSYEQYF
D: TRBD1; V: TRBV27; CDR3: CASSLKGALGGELFF
D: .; V: TRBV18; CDR3: CASSPEVVGLSGNTIYF
D: TRBD2; V: TRBV7-8; CDR3: CASSLVVLAGSQFF
D: .; V: TRBV19; CDR3: CASSIRQNGYTF
D: TRBD1; V: TRBV19; CDR3: CASSIALSGTGFSYEQYF
D: TRBD1; V: TRBV7-8; CDR3: CASSPRQGQTEAFF
D: TRBD1; V: TRBV11-1; CDR3: CASSPGQGAYNEQFF
D: .; V: TRBV3-1/TRBV3-2; CDR3: CASSRVGSIEAFF
D: .; V: TRBV4-3; CDR3: CASSQGSGEGNTEAFF
D: TRBD2; V: TRBV5-6; CDR3: CASGPSGSYEQYF
D: TRBD1; V: TRBV5-1; CDR3: CASSSATGGQETQYF
D: TRBD1; V: TRBV15; CDR3: CATSVERTGAVTGELFF
D: .; V: TRBV28; CDR3: CASRAQGSGETQYF
D: TRBD2; V: TRBV4-2; CDR3: CASSQDLAGRMRETQYF
D: .; V: TRBV3-1/TRBV3-2; CDR3: CASSTPGTNYGYTF